The 13 T cell receptor beta chains listed next were all sequenced from one sample in a study of monozygotic twins with inflammatory bowel disease. Using the 5' RACE reads, TCRdb records one entry per CDR3 protein without DNA. In total, the table holds around 410,000 distinct CDR3 sequences. The sample taken for sequencing was blood. All receptors come from a human donor with ulcerative colitis or Crohn's disease, or a healthy co-twin of an affected twin (not recorded which).

The chain combines TRBV18 with TRBJ2-1; TCRdb lists TRBD1, though no DNA is available to test this call. Looked up from germline, CDR1 is KGHSH and CDR2 is LQKENI. The CDR3 loop spans 16 amino acids. The CDR3 here is CASSPMTGNSYNEQFF.

The chain carries TRBV5-1 and TRBJ1-2; TCRdb gives TRBD1 as the D gene, but with no DNA this cannot be confirmed. The CDR3 is made up of 17 amino acids. Germline values: CDR1 SGHRS, CDR2 YFSETQ. CDR3 region: CASSLPGSGQGHYGYTF.

The chain uses TRBV7-2 and TRBJ2-3. Per the germline V gene, CDR1 is SGHTA and CDR2 is FQGNSA. The CDR3 consists of 16 residues. The CDR3 is CASSFSGRASTDTQYF.

The rearrangement links TRBV12-3 or TRBV12-4 to TRBJ2-2; the D gene TCRdb calls, TRBD1, cannot be checked with no DNA. This CDR3 region has 15 residues. CDR3 sequence: CASSPRQGSAGELFF.

V usage is TRBV7-2 and J usage is TRBJ2-1; the TCRdb D gene call, TRBD1, has no DNA to confirm it. CDR1 SGHTA and CDR2 FQGNSA come from the germline V gene. The CDR3 is 12 residues long. CDR3 protein: CASSGAHNEQFF.

V gene TRBV27 combines with J gene TRBJ2-1; TCRdb calls TRBD2, which cannot be checked without DNA. Germline-derived CDR1 and CDR2 are MNHEY and SMNVEV (reference sequence). There are 16 residues in the CDR3. CDR3 sequence reads: CASSLVEGRTSNEQFF.

The chain has TRBV4-1 and TRBJ1-4; checking the TCRdb D call of TRBD1 is not possible without DNA. Germline values: CDR1 MGHRA, CDR2 YSYEKL. The CDR3 runs 15 residues. The CDR3 protein is CASSYTGQNNEKLFF.

CDR3 loop: CASSPGGDFLYNEQFF. The rearrangement uses TRBV18 and TRBJ2-1; lacking DNA, the TRBD2 call made by TCRdb goes unchecked. CDR3 length equals 16 residues. CDR1 KGHSH and CDR2 LQKENI come from the germline V gene.

CDR3 residues: CASSLISGGLADTQYF. V and J are TRBV7-8 and TRBJ2-3; TCRdb's assignment of TRBD2 cannot be checked, as there is no DNA. This CDR3 comprises 16 residues. In germline, CDR1 is SGHVS, CDR2 FQNEAQ.

V usage is TRBV10-2 and J usage is TRBJ2-6; TCRdb picks TRBD1, but there is no DNA to check that call. CDR1 and CDR2 from the germline V gene are WSHSY and SAAADI. The CDR3 loop spans 16 amino acids. Here the CDR3 reads CASSAGQGFGANVLTF.

The chain recombines TRBV2 with TRBJ2-7; TCRdb designates TRBD1, a call that cannot be tested without DNA. CDR3 length: 14 amino acids. Germline V gene sequence: CDR1 SNHLY, CDR2 FYNNEI. The CDR3 loop reads CASTPGQGYYEQYF.

V usage is TRBV5-1 and J usage is TRBJ2-7; TCRdb outputs TRBD2, but without DNA this stays unchecked. Germline values: CDR1 SGHRS, CDR2 YFSETQ. The CDR3 has 15 residues. The chain's CDR3 is CASSLVETPGGEQYF.

V gene TRBV20-1 combines with J gene TRBJ2-7. This CDR3 region has 15 residues. Germline V gives CDR1 DFQATT, CDR2 SNEGSKA (reference sequence). The CDR3 here is CSAPINAQFSYEQYF.